Shown below are 7 T cell receptor beta chains from a single sample sequenced in a study of cytomegalovirus exposure and HLA in healthy donors. In the PCR, 60 Vbeta and 13 Jbeta primers were used. TCRdb keeps only in-frame clones here, not all; method: immunoSEQ multiplex PCR. This table has about 200,000 clones, 70% to 80% appearing once. The source material was PBMCs. The receptors here all came from a male donor in good health and CMV-seropositive.

V gene TRBV5-5 combines with J gene TRBJ1-2; D is possibly TRBD1 (5 bases). V lost 4 bases and J lost 3, with 19 bases in between. CDR3 length: 16 residues. CDR1 and CDR2 (germline): SGHKS, YYEKEE (reference sequence). For the CDR3, the DNA is TGTGCCAGCAGCCCTACGATGGGGCAGACCTACTATGGCTACACCTTC. This codes for CASSPTMGQTYYGYTF.

The V call is TRBV7-2, the J call TRBJ2-7; 9 bases line up with TRBD2. The V segment lost 2 bases and the J segment 0 bases; nucleotides outside the gene matches: 5. Germline V CDR1 and CDR2: SGHTA, FQGNSA. This CDR3 region has 16 residues. The DNA of the CDR3 is TGTGCCAGCAGCTTAATGGGTAGCGGGAGCTCCTACGAGCAGTACTTC. It specifies CASSLMGSGSSYEQYF.

The genes are TRBV4-1 and TRBJ1-1, with TRBD1 matching 9 bases. CDR1 is MGHRA and CDR2 is YSYEKL in the germline V gene. The CDR3 has 16 residues. After removal of 0 bases from V and 4 bases from J, the junction contained 6 bases not matched to a gene. Here the CDR3 DNA reads TGCGCCAGCAGCCAAGAAGGGACAGGGACCGCCACTGAAGCTTTCTTT. This codes for CASSQEGTGTATEAFF.

The rearrangement uses TRBV4-3 and TRBJ2-2; 8 nucleotides agree with TRBD1. In germline, CDR1 is LGHNA, CDR2 YSLEER. This CDR3 is 15 amino acids long. The J segment lost 5 bases and the V segment lost 6 bases, leaving 8 bases of the junction unmatched. CDR3 loop: CASSPGTGGTGELFF. The DNA of the CDR3 is TGCGCCAGCAGTCCCGGGACAGGTGGAACCGGGGAGCTGTTTTTT.

This sequence joins TRBV19 and TRBJ1-3; the D gene is possibly TRBD1 (5 bases). There are 14 residues in the CDR3. CDR1 LNHDA and CDR2 SQIVND come from the germline V gene (reference sequence). Trimming removed 3 bases at V and 0 bases at J, with 6 bases between. CDR3: CASSIDSSGNTIYF. As DNA, the CDR3 is TGTGCCAGTAGTATTGACAGCTCTGGAAACACCATATATTTT.

The V call is TRBV11-3, the J call TRBJ2-1; D is possibly TRBD1 (7 bases). The ends were cut back, 3 bases at V and 9 bases at J, with 18 bases in the middle. There are 15 residues in the CDR3. Germline values: CDR1 SGHNT, CDR2 YENEEA. CDR3 residues: CASSFGTAGRGEQFF. In nucleotides, the CDR3 is TGTGCCAGCAGCTTTGGGACAGCGGGTAGGGGTGAGCAGTTCTTC.

The chain links TRBV7-2 to TRBJ1-3; unclear D gene. The CDR3 extends over 16 amino acids. CDR1 is SGHTA and CDR2 is FQGNSA in the germline V gene. V lost 1 base, J lost 4 bases, and 14 bases lay in between. DNA for the CDR3: TGTGCCAGCAGCTTAGATGCGGGAGCGGCCGGAAACACCATATATTTT. Protein product: CASSLDAGAAGNTIYF.